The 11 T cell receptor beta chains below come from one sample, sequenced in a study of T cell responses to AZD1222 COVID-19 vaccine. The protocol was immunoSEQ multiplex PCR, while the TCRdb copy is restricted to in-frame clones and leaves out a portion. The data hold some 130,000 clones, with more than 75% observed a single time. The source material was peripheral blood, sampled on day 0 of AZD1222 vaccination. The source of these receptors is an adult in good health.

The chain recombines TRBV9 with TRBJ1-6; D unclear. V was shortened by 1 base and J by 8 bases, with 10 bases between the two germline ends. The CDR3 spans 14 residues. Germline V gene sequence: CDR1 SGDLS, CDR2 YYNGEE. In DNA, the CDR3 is TGTGCCAGCAGCGTAACCGGGGTGGATTCACCCCTCCACTTT. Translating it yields CASSVTGVDSPLHF.

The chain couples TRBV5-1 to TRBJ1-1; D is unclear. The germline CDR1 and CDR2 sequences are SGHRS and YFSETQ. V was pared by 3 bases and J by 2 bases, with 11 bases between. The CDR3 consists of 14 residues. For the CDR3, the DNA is TGCGCCAGCAGCTCCCCGGCAGTAAACACTGAAGCTTTCTTT. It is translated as CASSSPAVNTEAFF.

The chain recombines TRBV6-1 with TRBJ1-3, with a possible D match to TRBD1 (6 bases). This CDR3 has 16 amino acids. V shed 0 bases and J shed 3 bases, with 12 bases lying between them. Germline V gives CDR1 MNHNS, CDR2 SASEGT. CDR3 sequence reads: CASSEAGGANGNTIYF. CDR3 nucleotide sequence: TGTGCCAGCAGTGAAGCTGGGGGGGCTAATGGAAACACCATATATTTT.

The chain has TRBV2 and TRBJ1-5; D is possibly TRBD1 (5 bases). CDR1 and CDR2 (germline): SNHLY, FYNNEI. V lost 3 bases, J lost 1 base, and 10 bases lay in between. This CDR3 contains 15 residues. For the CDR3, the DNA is TGTGCCAGCAGTGACCAGGGTGTGAGCAATCAGCCCCAGCATTTT. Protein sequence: CASSDQGVSNQPQHF.

CDR3 coding DNA: TGTGCCAGCTCACCACTACGGGGGGCTGACGTCGCTGAAGCTTTCTTT. It yields the protein CASSPLRGADVAEAFF. The chain recombines TRBV18 with TRBJ1-1, with D maybe TRBD1 (6 bases). The CDR3 is 16 amino acids. V dropped 1 base and J dropped 6 bases, with 18 bases sitting between them. Germline CDR1 and CDR2: KGHSH and LQKENI.

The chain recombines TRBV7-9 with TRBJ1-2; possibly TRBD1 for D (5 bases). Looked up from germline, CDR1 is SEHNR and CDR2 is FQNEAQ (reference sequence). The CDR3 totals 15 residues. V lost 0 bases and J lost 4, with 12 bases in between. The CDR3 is CASSLASQGIYGYTF. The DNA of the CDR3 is TGTGCCAGCAGCTTAGCGAGCCAGGGAATCTATGGCTACACCTTC.

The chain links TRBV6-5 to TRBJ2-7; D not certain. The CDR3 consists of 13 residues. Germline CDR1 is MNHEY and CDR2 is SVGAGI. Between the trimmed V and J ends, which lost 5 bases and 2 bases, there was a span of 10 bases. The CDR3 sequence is CASSTDRAYEQYF. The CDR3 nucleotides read TGTGCCAGCAGTACCGACCGAGCCTACGAGCAGTACTTC.

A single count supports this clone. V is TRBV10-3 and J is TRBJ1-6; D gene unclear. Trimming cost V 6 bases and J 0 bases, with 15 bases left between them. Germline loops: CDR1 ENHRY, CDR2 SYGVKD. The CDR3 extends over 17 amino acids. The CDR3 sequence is CAIRGQPMSSYNSPLHF. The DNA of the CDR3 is TGTGCCATCAGGGGCCAGCCTATGAGCTCCTATAATTCACCCCTCCACTTT.

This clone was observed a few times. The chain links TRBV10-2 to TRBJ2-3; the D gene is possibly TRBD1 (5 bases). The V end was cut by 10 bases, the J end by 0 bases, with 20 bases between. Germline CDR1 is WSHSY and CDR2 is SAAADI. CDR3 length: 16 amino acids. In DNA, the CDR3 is TGCGCCACCTTTTCCTTTAAGGGGCCTAGCACAGATACGCAGTATTTT. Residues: CATFSFKGPSTDTQYF.

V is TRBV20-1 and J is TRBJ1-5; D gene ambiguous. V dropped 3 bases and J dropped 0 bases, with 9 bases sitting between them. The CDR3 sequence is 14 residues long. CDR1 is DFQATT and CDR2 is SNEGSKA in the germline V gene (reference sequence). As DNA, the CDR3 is TGCAGTGCTAGTGCTGGGGATAGCAATCAGCCCCAGCATTTT. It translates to CSASAGDSNQPQHF.

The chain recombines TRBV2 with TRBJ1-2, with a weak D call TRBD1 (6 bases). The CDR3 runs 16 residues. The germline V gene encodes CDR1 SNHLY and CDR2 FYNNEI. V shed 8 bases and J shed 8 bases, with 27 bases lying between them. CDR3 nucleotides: TGTGCCAGCTTTGGGGGAAGGGGGGCAGTGGGAGGAGGCTACACCTTC. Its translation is CASFGGRGAVGGGYTF. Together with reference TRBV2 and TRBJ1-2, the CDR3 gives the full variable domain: EPEVTQTPSHQVTQMGQEVILRCVPISNHLYFYWYRQILGQKVEFLVSFYNNEISEKSEIFDDQFSVERPDGSNFTLKIRSTKLEDSAMYFCASFGGRGAVGGGYTFGSGTRLTVV.